The 8 T cell receptor beta chains presented below share a single source sample, sequenced in a study of cytotoxic CD8 clonotypes in ibrutinib-treated CLL. Assay used: immunoSEQ multiplex PCR; TCRdb lists only in-frame clones, some missing. This table has hundreds of thousands of clones, 60% to 75% appearing once. Sequenced here: PBMCs, sampled after 24 months of ibrutinib treatment. All receptors come from a human donor with chronic lymphocytic leukemia.

V usage is TRBV27 and J usage is TRBJ2-1; 15 nucleotides agree with TRBD2. The germline gives CDR1 MNHEY, CDR2 SMNVEV (reference sequence). Losses at the gene ends were 8 bases for V and 0 bases for J; bases not matched to a gene: 2. This CDR3 has 16 residues. CDR3 sequence (DNA): TGTGCCAGCTGGACTAGCGGGAGGGTCTCCTACAATGAGCAGTTCTTC. Protein product: CASWTSGRVSYNEQFF.

This chain links TRBV5-1 with TRBJ1-1; TRBD1 might be the D (5 bases). CDR3 size: 15 residues. The ends were cut back, 1 base at V and 4 bases at J, with 14 bases in the middle. Germline loops: CDR1 SGHRS, CDR2 YFSETQ. The CDR3 DNA sequence: TGCGCCAGCAGCTTGTTGGGGGAGTTGTCCACTGAAGCTTTCTTT. Encoded protein: CASSLLGELSTEAFF.

There are a few counts of this clone. The rearrangement links TRBV27 to TRBJ1-1; D call uncertain. There are 11 residues in the CDR3. Trimming shortened V by 5 bases and J by 9 bases, and 10 bases separated the two germline ends. The V gene's germline CDR1 is MNHEY and CDR2 SMNVEV (reference sequence). The CDR3, as DNA: TGTGCCAGCAGTGATTCGGGGAAAGCTTTCTTT. Its protein product is CASSDSGKAFF.

The chain recombines TRBV9 with TRBJ2-1, with 7 bases matching TRBD2. Germline lookup yields CDR1 SGDLS and CDR2 YYNGEE. The CDR3 contains 16 residues. J gave up 6 bases and V 0 bases, and 9 bases lay outside the gene matches. The CDR3 DNA reads TGTGCCAGCAGCGTAGAGTGGTGGGAGGGAGGCAATGAGCAGTTCTTC. Amino acid sequence: CASSVEWWEGGNEQFF.

This clone occurred once. The same CDR3 arises from other DNA sequences in this sample as well. The chain has TRBV2 and TRBJ2-6; D is ambiguous. Trimming removed 7 bases from V and 1 base from J, with 5 bases in between. CDR1 is SNHLY, CDR2 FYNNEI, per germline. CDR3 length equals 13 residues. As DNA, the CDR3 is TGTGCCAGCACAGGATCTGGGGCCAACGTCCTGACTTTC. Translated: CASTGSGANVLTF.

The rearrangement links TRBV7-6 to TRBJ2-1; D might be TRBD2 (5 bases). Trimming shortened V by 5 bases and J by 4 bases, and 18 bases separated the two germline ends. CDR1 is SGHVS, CDR2 FNYEAQ, per germline. The CDR3 consists of 16 residues. For the CDR3, the DNA is TGTGCCAGCAGCCCCTCTTGGGGAGACATATACAATGAGCAGTTCTTC. It specifies CASSPSWGDIYNEQFF.

The genes are TRBV6-5 and TRBJ1-2; D perhaps matches TRBD1 (5 bases). The CDR3 runs 12 residues. CDR1 is MNHEY and CDR2 is SVGAGI in the germline V gene. Trimming pared 8 bases from V and 8 bases from J, leaving 15 bases between. The CDR3 DNA is TGTGCCAGCTCCTACTTCCAGGGAGGCTACACCTTC. Translated, it gives CASSYFQGGYTF.

Only a few counts were recorded for this clone. J is TRBJ2-1 and V is TRBV28; no firm D call. The length of the CDR3 is 11 residues. CDR1 and CDR2 from the germline V gene are MDHEN and SYDVKM. Trimming shortened V by 6 bases and J by 12 bases, and 12 bases separated the two germline ends. The CDR3 spells CASSINRAQFF. The CDR3 region has the DNA TGTGCCAGCAGCATTAATAGGGCGCAGTTCTTC.